The 8 T cell receptor beta chains reported below all come from one sample, sequenced in a study of T cell responses to AZD1222 COVID-19 vaccine. Repertoires were generated with immunoSEQ multiplex PCR, while TCRdb's copy carries only in-frame clones and drops some. The sample records 190,000 or so clones, 80% to 95% being singletons. The sample consisted of peripheral blood, taken 28 days after the second AZD1222 dose. These receptors were taken from an adult who received the AZD1222 COVID-19 vaccine.

The rearrangement links TRBV11-2 to TRBJ2-7; D not certain. V lost 0 bases and J lost 5, with 8 bases in between. Germline V gene data show CDR1 as SGHAT and CDR2 as FQNNGV. The CDR3 runs 13 residues. The CDR3 is CASSLDLRDEQYF. As DNA, the CDR3 is TGTGCCAGCAGCTTAGATCTTAGGGACGAGCAGTACTTC.

This chain links TRBV2 with TRBJ2-3; D is possibly TRBD1 (5 bases). Germline CDR1 is SNHLY and CDR2 is FYNNEI. The CDR3 has 17 residues. V was trimmed by 0 bases and J by 0 bases, leaving 13 bases between them. This CDR3 is CASSEAQGWSSTDTQYF. The CDR3 nucleotides read TGTGCCAGCAGTGAAGCGCAGGGATGGAGTAGCACAGATACGCAGTATTTT.

The chain employs TRBV5-1 and TRBJ2-1; D not certain. V was pared by 3 bases and J by 8 bases, with 9 bases between. The length of the CDR3 is 12 residues. CDR1 is SGHRS, CDR2 YFSETQ, per germline. The DNA of the CDR3 is TGCGCCAGCAGCTCAAGGTCCCATGAGCAGTTCTTC. This translates into CASSSRSHEQFF.

CDR3 sequence: CASSWTVLNEKLFF. CDR3 DNA sequence: TGTGCCAGCAGCTGGACAGTCCTTAATGAAAAACTGTTTTTT. The rearrangement links TRBV5-5 to TRBJ1-4; D perhaps matches TRBD1 (6 bases). The V and J ends lost 3 bases and 4 bases respectively, with 10 bases between them. Germline V lookup: CDR1 SGHKS, CDR2 YYEKEE (reference sequence). The CDR3 runs to 14 residues.

This chain connects TRBV6-2 or TRBV6-3 to TRBJ2-1, with unresolved D. This CDR3 has 15 residues. The germline gives CDR1 MNHEY, CDR2 SVGEGT. Trimming stripped 6 bases from V and 0 bases from J, with 12 bases between. In DNA form, the CDR3 reads TGTGCCAGCAGCCACGGGTCGAGCTCCTACAATGAGCAGTTCTTC. Its translation is CASSHGSSSYNEQFF.

The rearrangement links TRBV2 to TRBJ1-5; D uncertain. The length of the CDR3 is 12 residues. Between the trimmed V and J ends, which lost 5 bases and 9 bases, there was a span of 11 bases. CDR1 SNHLY and CDR2 FYNNEI come from the germline V gene. CDR3 DNA sequence: TGTGCCAGCAGTTGGGAAGGCATGCCCCAGCATTTT. Residues: CASSWEGMPQHF.

The rearrangement links TRBV11-1 to TRBJ2-7; 10 nucleotides align to TRBD2. Germline assignment: CDR1 SGHAT and CDR2 FQDESV (reference sequence). V was clipped by 3 bases and J by 2 bases; unmatched bases: 7. The CDR3 runs to 16 residues. The CDR3: CASSFSGGGFTYEQYF. In nucleotides, the CDR3 is TGTGCCAGCAGCTTCAGCGGGGGGGGTTTCACCTACGAGCAGTACTTC.

For this clone: At one end, the junction sequence differs from germline, possibly due to a read error. The V gene is TRBV18, the J gene TRBJ1-4; D call uncertain. There are 13 residues in the CDR3. Germline assignment: CDR1 KGHSH and CDR2 LQKENI. The CDR3 sequence is CASTPAPGEKLFF. Here the CDR3 DNA reads TGTGCCAGCACACCGGCCCCGGGGGAAAAACTGTTTTTT.